These 14 T cell receptor beta chains originate from one sample sequenced in a study of siplizumab effects on memory and regulatory T cells. Only in-frame clones appear in the TCRdb table, and some are missing; sequencing was by immunoSEQ multiplex PCR. The sample lists about 100,000 clones, approximately 90% occurring once. The sequenced sample consisted of Tregs sorted from blood. The origin of the receptors is a human donor in good health.

The genes are TRBV2 and TRBJ2-7, with D tentatively TRBD2 (6 bases). The CDR3 has 12 amino acids. Trimming cost V 6 bases and J 7 bases, with 13 bases left between them. Per germline, CDR1 SNHLY and CDR2 FYNNEI. CDR3 protein: CASRILGGEQYF. The DNA for the CDR3 is TGTGCCAGCAGGATTTTGGGAGGTGAGCAGTACTTC.

This sequence joins TRBV20-1 and TRBJ1-1; D perhaps matches TRBD1 (5 bases). V shed 8 bases and J shed 6 bases, with 10 bases lying between them. The V gene's germline CDR1 is DFQATT and CDR2 SNEGSKA (reference sequence). The CDR3 contains 10 residues. CDR3 amino acids: CSFRVPEAFF. The CDR3 bases are TGCAGTTTCAGGGTTCCTGAAGCTTTCTTT.

CDR3 amino acids: CASSQSGYRGLYNEQFF. The CDR3 nucleotides are TGCGCCAGCAGTCAATCGGGTTACAGGGGGCTGTACAATGAGCAGTTCTTC. This chain links TRBV23-1 with TRBJ2-1; TRBD1 aligns across 9 bases. TRBV23-1 is labeled an ORF, and its function is uncertain. CDR3 size: 17 residues. Trimming took 0 bases from V and 4 from J; bases not matched to a gene: 7.

V usage is TRBV6-6 and J usage is TRBJ2-5; D remains ambiguous. Germline lookup yields CDR1 MNHNY and CDR2 SVGAGI (reference sequence). The CDR3 is 12 residues long. V gave up 5 bases and J gave up 4 bases, with 8 bases separating them. CDR3 sequence: CASSGLTETQYF. CDR3 sequence (DNA): TGTGCCAGCAGTGGGCTGACAGAGACCCAGTACTTC.

The chain combines TRBV5-1 with TRBJ1-4, with 9 bases matching TRBD1. The CDR3 runs 15 residues. Unmatched junction bases numbered 8, after V lost 4 bases and J lost 7 bases. From germline, CDR1 is SGHRS and CDR2 YFSETQ. This chain's CDR3 is CASSPEPDRGEKLFF. Here the CDR3 DNA reads TGCGCCAGCAGCCCGGAACCGGACAGGGGTGAAAAACTGTTTTTT. Together with reference TRBV5-1 and TRBJ1-4, the CDR3 gives the full variable domain: KAGVTQTPRYLIKTRGQQVTLSCSPISGHRSVSWYQQTPGQGLQFLFEYFSETQRNKGNFPGRFSGRQFSNSRSEMNVSTLELGDSALYLCASSPEPDRGEKLFFGSGTQLSVL.

The genes are TRBV9 and TRBJ2-3; 8 positions match TRBD2. Germline V CDR1 and CDR2: SGDLS, YYNGEE. V was clipped by 2 bases and J by 4 bases; unmatched bases: 6. The CDR3 spans 15 residues. The CDR3 DNA reads TGTGCCAGCAGCGTCGGGAGGGCCTGGGCAGATACGCAGTATTTT. Protein product: CASSVGRAWADTQYF.

This rearrangement joins TRBV4-1 to TRBJ1-2; 7 bases fit TRBD1. Germline loops: CDR1 MGHRA, CDR2 YSYEKL. The CDR3 length is 17 residues. V shed 3 bases and J 1 base; nucleotides not matched to a gene: 11. The CDR3 coding sequence is TGCGCCAGCAGCCACCAAGATCAGAGACAGGGTAACTATGGCTACACCTTC. This sequence encodes CASSHQDQRQGNYGYTF.

This CDR3 is CSTLAGASTDTQYF. CDR3 in DNA: TGCAGCACACTAGCGGGAGCGAGCACAGATACGCAGTATTTT. The J gene is TRBJ2-3, the V gene TRBV29-1, with TRBD2 matching over 11 bases. Germline V gene data show CDR1 as SQVTM and CDR2 as ANQGSEA. V lost 8 bases, J lost 0 bases, and 4 bases stayed unmatched. CDR3 length: 14 amino acids.

This rearrangement joins TRBV29-1 to TRBJ2-2, with 7 bases identical to TRBD1. The germline CDR1 and CDR2 sequences are SQVTM and ANQGSEA. The CDR3 covers 14 residues. With V trimmed by 4 bases and J by 4 bases, 6 bases remained unmatched. CDR3 loop: CSVGQGFGTGELFF. For the CDR3, the DNA is TGCAGCGTTGGACAGGGTTTCGGCACCGGGGAGCTGTTTTTT.

The chain uses TRBV5-1 and TRBJ1-2, with 7 bases that match TRBD1. This CDR3 is built from 15 residues. The V segment lost 4 bases and the J segment 1 base; nucleotides outside the gene matches: 7. Germline assignment: CDR1 SGHRS and CDR2 YFSETQ. The CDR3 here is CASSGRDRNNYGYTF. The CDR3 DNA follows: TGCGCCAGCAGCGGCCGGGACAGAAATAACTATGGCTACACCTTC. Full variable domain (remainder filled in from reference TRBV5-1 and TRBJ1-2): KAGVTQTPRYLIKTRGQQVTLSCSPISGHRSVSWYQQTPGQGLQFLFEYFSETQRNKGNFPGRFSGRQFSNSRSEMNVSTLELGDSALYLCASSGRDRNNYGYTFGSGTRLTVV.

The rearrangement joins TRBV7-2 to TRBJ1-3, with D uncertain. Germline assignment: CDR1 SGHTA and CDR2 FQGNSA. Deletions cut 0 bases from V and 2 bases from J, with 8 bases between. The CDR3 totals 15 residues. The CDR3 sequence: CASSLAPATGNTIYF. The CDR3 coding sequence is TGTGCCAGCAGCTTAGCGCCAGCCACTGGAAACACCATATATTTT.

As concerns this clone: Within the sample, other DNA sequences also encode this same CDR3. The J gene is TRBJ1-4, the V gene TRBV9; D gene unclear. Germline CDR1 reads SGDLS; CDR2 reads YYNGEE. The CDR3 runs 14 residues. V was shortened by 2 bases and J by 4 bases, with 9 bases between the two germline ends. The CDR3 DNA follows: TGTGCCAGCAGCGTCGGCGCGGGTAATGAAAAACTGTTTTTT. Protein sequence: CASSVGAGNEKLFF.

The V and J genes are TRBV30 and TRBJ2-6; TRBD1 agrees at 7 bases. Germline V lookup: CDR1 GTSNPN, CDR2 SVGIG (reference sequence). The junction had 2 bases not matched to a gene; V was cut back by 0 bases and J by 0 bases. CDR3 length equals 16 residues. CDR3 in amino acids: CAWSVHRGSGANVLTF. CDR3 DNA: TGTGCCTGGAGTGTACACAGGGGCTCTGGGGCCAACGTCCTGACTTTC.

The V and J genes are TRBV5-6 and TRBJ1-2; maybe TRBD1 (5 bases). CDR3 length equals 16 residues. The germline CDR1 and CDR2 sequences are SGHDT and YYEEEE. V was trimmed by 1 base and J by 4 bases, leaving 17 bases between them. CDR3 DNA: TGTGCCAGCAGCTTGATAGGGGCAGGACGTTCCTATGGCTACACCTTC. Translating gives CASSLIGAGRSYGYTF. Supplemented by reference TRBV5-6 and TRBJ1-2, the full variable domain reads DAGVTQSPTHLIKTRGQQVTLRCSPKSGHDTVSWYQQALGQGPQFIFQYYEEEERQRGNFPDRFSGHQFPNYSSELNVNALLLGDSALYLCASSLIGAGRSYGYTFGSGTRLTVV.